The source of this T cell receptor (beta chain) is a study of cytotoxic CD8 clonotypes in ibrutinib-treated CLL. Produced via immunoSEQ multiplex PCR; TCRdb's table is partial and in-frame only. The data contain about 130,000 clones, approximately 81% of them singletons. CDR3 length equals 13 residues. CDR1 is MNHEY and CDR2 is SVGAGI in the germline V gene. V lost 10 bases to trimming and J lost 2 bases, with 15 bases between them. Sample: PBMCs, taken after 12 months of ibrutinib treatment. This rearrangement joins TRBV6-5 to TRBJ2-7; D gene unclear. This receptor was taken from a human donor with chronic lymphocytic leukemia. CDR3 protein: CATGPSGTYEQYF. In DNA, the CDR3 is TGTGCCACCGGACCCTCGGGCACCTACGAGCAGTACTTC.